This TCR beta chain appears in the sequencing data of a study of cytomegalovirus exposure and HLA in healthy donors. Remarks on this clone: Antigen unknown.

TCRdb keeps only in-frame clones here, not all; method: immunoSEQ multiplex PCR. The data show about 140,000 clones, with 94% seen just once and roughly 1.9% held by the top ten. Whole-study results and caveats: The authors enumerated around 150 TCR beta chains as linked to cytomegalovirus.

Trimming removed 0 bases from V and 5 bases from J; junction bases left unmatched: 4. This CDR3 has 15 residues. The chain links TRBV23-1 to TRBJ2-7; 10 nucleotides line up with TRBD1. TRBV23-1 falls under the ORF class, with uncertain function. The receptor was derived from a man aged 18 to 35 in good health and CMV-seropositive. Sequencing was done on a sample of PBMCs. As DNA, the CDR3 is TGCGCCAGCAGTCAATCACGGGGACAGGGGAACGAGCAGTACTTC. Translated, it gives CASSQSRGQGNEQYF.